Here is one T cell receptor beta chain with its context. This clone's antigen is unknown. Base qualities are not at hand, and no much larger clone is one base apart. The data were taken from a study of blood T cell repertoires in COVID-19 (dated by TCRdb to about 2020). Notes on the research overall: The collaborator samples originated in the United States, Italy and Spain and spanned the acute and convalescent phases of COVID-19. The prospective study material was composed of cDNA or gDNA derived from T cells, B-cell-depleted T cells, or PBMCs. The dataset comprised deeply sampled blood TCRbeta repertoires from subjects exposed to, actively infected with, or recovered from COVID-19. The repertoires were released in a freely available public database meant as a resource for research on the immune response to SARS-CoV-2. The samples were drawn from two sources: the first 160 participants of the ongoing ImmuneRACE study, and 1,200 or so subjects contributed by 6 global collaborators. A de-identified subject ID, COVID-19 status, age in years and sex were almost always included in the sample metadata. HLA class I and class II types, where available, came from metadata supplied by the sample provider rather than from assay-based typing.

TCRbeta CDR3 regions were amplified from genomic DNA by means of the immunoSEQ Assay, a bias-controlled multiplex PCR. The original pipeline was this. Within the assay, amplification of reference gene primers was used to estimate how many nucleated cells each sample contained. To quantify the absolute abundance of each unique TCRbeta CDR3 rearrangement, sequence reads were collapsed and filtered. Productive Simpson clonality was computed per sample as the square root of Simpson's diversity index over productive rearrangements. In TCRdb, the immuneACCESS table is reduced to in-frame sequences with V and J assigned. These tables do not hold every clone; where another copy was compared, an unresolved V gene accounts for under half, and the others remain unexplained. From that table come the V and J calls and clone size; the DNA was used to work out D and trimming. The table for this sample lists about 220,000 clones; around 83% of them were counted only once. The ten most abundant clones make up over 2.5% of the sample.

Samples from volunteer blood donors who had recovered from COVID-19 were contributed by a second Seattle source. Whole blood was collected in K2EDTA tubes by collaborating institutions according to the institutions' own protocols. For TCRbeta analysis, collaborators shipped samples in one of three forms: frozen whole blood, isolated PBMCs, or DNA extracted from either of those sample types. Overall study results and their limits: How much clinical and demographic metadata was included differed by source and by participant, and the metadata was provided uncurated.

Including the terminal cysteine and phenylalanine, the CDR3 comprises 15 residues. The DNA shown is the 45-base CDR3, in frame from base 1. V and J are truncated by 0 bases and 1 base respectively, leaving an intervening sequence of 7 bases. From the germline V gene, CDR1 is SGDLS and CDR2 is YYNGEE. The origin of this receptor is a middle-aged man who had recovered from COVID-19. The specimen sequenced was peripheral blood. The chain is encoded by TRBV9 joined to TRBJ2-2, with the D gene not clear enough to name. The nucleotide sequence reads TGTGCCAGCAGCGTAGGGCAGGTGAACACCGGGGAGCTGTTTTTT. This translates into CASSVGQVNTGELFF.